Each of the 7 T cell receptor beta chains below was sequenced from the same sample in a study of blood T cell repertoires in COVID-19. Method: immunoSEQ multiplex PCR; TCRdb's copy keeps in-frame clones and lacks some. In the table there are a few hundred thousand clones, roughly 86% of which are singletons. The material sequenced was PBMCs or T cells enriched from blood (not recorded which). The source is a woman aged 55 to 70 who had recovered from COVID-19.

This rearrangement joins TRBV7-9 to TRBJ2-7; 8 nucleotides line up with TRBD1. V shed 5 bases, J shed 4 bases, and the junction held 7 bases outside the gene matches. Germline assignment: CDR1 SEHNR and CDR2 FQNEAQ (reference sequence). The CDR3 totals 14 residues. DNA of the CDR3: TGTGCCAGCAGCGTGGGACAGGCTCTATACGAGCAGTACTTC. Protein product: CASSVGQALYEQYF.

The rearrangement uses TRBV18 and TRBJ2-2, with 8 bases fitting TRBD1. CDR3 length equals 15 residues. The junction had 3 bases not matched to a gene; V was cut back by 5 bases and J by 1 base. Germline CDR1 is KGHSH and CDR2 is LQKENI. CDR3 protein: CASSTGTGNTGELFF. The CDR3 DNA is TGTGCCAGCTCAACCGGGACAGGGAACACCGGGGAGCTGTTTTTT.

The chain carries TRBV7-3 and TRBJ2-1; D gene uncertain. This CDR3 has 14 amino acids. The germline V and J ends were trimmed by 1 base and 4 bases, with 8 bases remaining between them. Germline V CDR1 and CDR2: SGHTA, FQGTGA. The CDR3 DNA sequence: TGTGCCAGCAGCTTAAGGGCCTCGTACAATGAGCAGTTCTTC. It translates to CASSLRASYNEQFF.

The chain uses TRBV4-2 and TRBJ2-1, with TRBD1 matching 7 bases. There are 15 residues in the CDR3. J gave up 4 bases and V 0 bases, and 3 bases lay outside the gene matches. Per the germline V gene, CDR1 is LGHNA and CDR2 is YNFKEQ. CDR3 in DNA: TGTGCCAGCAGCCAAGAACAGGGGAGTTACAATGAGCAGTTCTTC. The encoded protein is CASSQEQGSYNEQFF.

For the CDR3, the DNA is TGTGCCAGCAGTACAAGCTACGAGCAGTACTTC. Translating gives CASSTSYEQYF. The rearrangement links TRBV7-2 to TRBJ2-7; D remains ambiguous. V dropped 6 bases and J dropped 3 bases, with 6 bases sitting between them. From germline, CDR1 is SGHTA and CDR2 FQGNSA. The length of the CDR3 is 11 residues. The full variable domain, rest sourced from reference TRBV7-2 and TRBJ2-7, is GAGVSQSPSNKVTEKGKDVELRCDPISGHTALYWYRQSLGQGLEFLIYFQGNSAPDKSGLPSDRFSAERTGGSVSTLTIQRTQQEDSAVYLCASSTSYEQYFGPGTRLTVT.

The chain couples TRBV11-3 to TRBJ2-3; tentative D call: TRBD2 (6 bases). The CDR3 is 15 residues long. V dropped 4 bases and J dropped 0 bases, with 11 bases sitting between them. The germline V gene encodes CDR1 SGHNT and CDR2 YENEEA. The CDR3 reads CASSWTTISTDTQYF. In DNA form, the CDR3 reads TGTGCCAGCAGCTGGACTACCATAAGCACAGATACGCAGTATTTT.

The rearrangement links TRBV9 to TRBJ2-7, with a tentative D call TRBD2 (6 bases). This CDR3 comprises 14 residues. CDR1 SGDLS and CDR2 YYNGEE come from the germline V gene. With 4 bases removed from V and 0 bases from J, the gap between germline ends came to 11 bases. The CDR3: CASSPMGGSYEQYF. The CDR3 region has the DNA TGTGCCAGCAGCCCGATGGGGGGCTCCTACGAGCAGTACTTC.